This TCR beta chain was recovered during a study of shared clonotypes between healthy human individuals. This CDR3 comprises 14 residues. Trimming left V 0 bases short and J 3 bases short, with 6 bases between. In germline, CDR1 is SGHTA, CDR2 FQGNSA. The run depth of the assay was deep. Sorted-subset replicate PCRs used 200 ng DNA, around 27,000 T cell genomes. Libraries were prepared by immunoSEQ multiplex PCR; TCRdb keeps only in-frame clonotypes and omits some of them. The table has some 800,000 clones, roughly 92% seen once; the top ten hold 24%. Study outcomes and limitations: Clonotypes which were not shared had lower generation probabilities than clonotypes that all four donors shared.

Concerning this clone: Its cognate antigen is unknown.

The naive CD8 population came from CD45RO-negative cells selected for CCR7, without terminally differentiated effector memory CD45RA+ cells. Study donors comprised healthy, HIV-negative adults devoid of recent acute infection or vaccination. The J gene is TRBJ2-1, the V gene TRBV7-2, with D perhaps matching TRBD2 (6 bases). The receptor was derived from a man aged 30 to 39 in good health. Source material: naive CD8+ T cells sorted from blood. The CDR3 spells CASSLASGYNEQFF. The CDR3 DNA is TGTGCCAGCAGCTTAGCTAGCGGCTACAATGAGCAGTTCTTC.